This TCR beta chain was identified in a study of CD8+ T cells in alopecia areata. Study summary: Recipient mice, approximately 6-10-week-old female C3H/HeJ animals, received skin from approximately 6-13-month-old C3H/HeJ graft donors with spontaneous alopecia.

This clone was detected a few times. Its antigen is undetermined. Germline and genes: mouse. The read is 4 residues too short to cover the CDR3 end, so that end is filled in from the germline J gene. The sample contains more than one DNA sequence encoding this CDR3. cDNA reverse transcribed from extracted RNA served as the sequencing template. This table comes from immunoSEQ multiplex PCR, and its TCRdb copy is limited to in-frame clones, with some not included. The sample was found to contain 270,000 or so clones, and every one recurs. Overall study findings and caveats: Although TCR sharing was seen in mice, sharing across patients was less clear, possibly for HLA-related reasons. Normal skin contains resident alphabeta T cells, and these are also sequenced in scalp samples. It was lesional scalp, especially alopecia totalis/universalis, that showed higher clonality than normal scalp.

The CDR3 runs to 13 residues. Looked up from germline, CDR1 is FNHDT and CDR2 is SITEND (reference sequence). Using CD4, CD8alpha, NKG2D, NKG2ACE and other markers, pooled cutaneous lymph node cells were sorted. This sequence joins TRBV19 and TRBJ2-7, with 7 bases identical to TRBD1. This clonotype was sampled from a C3H/HeJ mouse with alopecia areata. Mouse MHC haplotype: H2-k. Sequences were obtained from CD4+ T cells sorted from a lymph node. Partial CDR3 DNA: TGTGCCAGCAGTAGACAGGGTGCTTAT. It codes for CASSRQGAY. The full CDR3 is CASSRQGAYEQYF.